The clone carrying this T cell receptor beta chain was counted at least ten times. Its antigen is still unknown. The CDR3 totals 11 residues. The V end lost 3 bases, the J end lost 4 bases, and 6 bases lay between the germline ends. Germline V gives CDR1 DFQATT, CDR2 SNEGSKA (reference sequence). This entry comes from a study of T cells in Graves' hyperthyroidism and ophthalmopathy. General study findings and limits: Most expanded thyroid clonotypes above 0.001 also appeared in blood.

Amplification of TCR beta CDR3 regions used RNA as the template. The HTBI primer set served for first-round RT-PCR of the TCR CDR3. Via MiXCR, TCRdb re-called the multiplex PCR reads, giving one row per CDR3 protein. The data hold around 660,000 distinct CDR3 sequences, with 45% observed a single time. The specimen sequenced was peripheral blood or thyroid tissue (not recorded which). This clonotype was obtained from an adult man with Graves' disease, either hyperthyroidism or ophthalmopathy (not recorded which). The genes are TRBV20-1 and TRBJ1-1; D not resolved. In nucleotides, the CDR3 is TGCAGTGCTAGGGCGGGCACTGAAGCTTTCTTT. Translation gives CSARAGTEAFF.